This T cell receptor (beta chain) was retrieved from a study of shared clonotypes between healthy human individuals. Study summary: There were three CD4 naive, three CD4 memory, two CD8 naive and one CD8 memory plates per donor.

The CDR3 is made up of 15 amino acids. Germline CDR1 and CDR2: SGHDN and FVKESK. Trimming pared 0 bases from V and 7 bases from J, leaving 15 bases between. Clones were sequenced by immunoSEQ multiplex PCR, and TCRdb holds only the in-frame ones, with some missing. The sample includes 850,000 to 1,200,000 clones, more than 65% seen only once; the top ten take about 1.5%. V usage is TRBV14 and J usage is TRBJ1-2; D ambiguous. This sequence was found in a man aged 18 to 30 in good health. Sequenced: memory CD4+ T cells sorted from blood. The subset denotes: CD45RA-negative fraction. CDR3: CASSQEVSGIGGYTF. The CDR3 DNA reads TGTGCCAGCAGCCAAGAGGTCAGTGGTATCGGTGGCTACACCTTC. The full variable domain, in which reference TRBV14 and TRBJ1-2 provide the parts outside the CDR3, is EAGVTQFPSHSVIEKGQTVTLRCDPISGHDNLYWYRRVMGKEIKFLLHFVKESKQDESGMPNNRFLAERTGGTYSTLKVQPAELEDSGVYFCASSQEVSGIGGYTFGSGTRLTVV.